The clone carrying this T cell receptor beta chain showed up many times. Unique molecular identifiers were built into the TCRbeta library. TCRdb used MiXCR to reprocess the PCR reads, holding one entry per CDR3 protein. This table has roughly 89,000 distinct CDR3 sequences, 9% to 15% appearing once. This CDR3 spans 14 amino acids. Unmatched junction bases numbered 9, after V lost 4 bases and J lost 8 bases. Germline V gives CDR1 LGHDT, CDR2 YNNKEL (reference sequence). This record comes from a study of T-cell reconstitution after alpha-beta-depleted transplantation in children. The genes are TRBV3-1 and TRBJ1-1, with 8 bases identical to TRBD1. This specimen consisted of PBMCs from the stem cell graft donor, obtained from the stem cell graft. The TCR originated in a human donor who donated a stem cell graft to a child with inherited bone marrow failure. The CDR3 DNA reads as TGTGCCAGCAGCCGCCCCGGGACAGGATCCGAAGCTTTCTTT. This codes for CASSRPGTGSEAFF.